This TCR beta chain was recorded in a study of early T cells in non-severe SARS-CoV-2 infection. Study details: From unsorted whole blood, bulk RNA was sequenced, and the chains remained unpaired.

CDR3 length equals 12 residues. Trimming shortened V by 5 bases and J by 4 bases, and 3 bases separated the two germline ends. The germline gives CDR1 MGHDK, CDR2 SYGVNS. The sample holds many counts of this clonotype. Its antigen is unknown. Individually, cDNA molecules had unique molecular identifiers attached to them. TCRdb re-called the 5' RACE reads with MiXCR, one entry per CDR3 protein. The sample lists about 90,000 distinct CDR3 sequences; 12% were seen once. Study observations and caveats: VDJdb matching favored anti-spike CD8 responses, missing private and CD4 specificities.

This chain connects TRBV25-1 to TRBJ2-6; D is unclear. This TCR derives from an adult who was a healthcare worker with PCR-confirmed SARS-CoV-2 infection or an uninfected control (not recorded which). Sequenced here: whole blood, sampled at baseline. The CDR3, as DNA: TGTGCCAGCAGTTCCGGGGCCAACGTCCTGACTTTC. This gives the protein CASSSGANVLTF.